This T cell receptor (beta chain) originates from a study of response to subunit inactivated influenza vaccine. Study-level points and caveats: Authors suggested that a seasonal influenza vaccination recruits few new T cells each time.

From germline, CDR1 is SGHTA and CDR2 FQGNSA. V lost 2 bases, J lost 6 bases, and 11 bases lay in between. There are 13 residues in the CDR3. TCRdb used MiXCR to reprocess the RT-PCR reads, holding one entry per CDR3 protein. The profile covers more than 600,000 distinct CDR3 sequences, with 18% appearing a single time and roughly a tenth taken by the ten largest. In the case of this clonotype: Its antigen is not identified.

This sequence was found in a man aged 45-65 years who received an inactivated influenza vaccine. This specimen was PBMCs from blood, taken around 5 days after vaccination. The chain uses TRBV7-2 and TRBJ2-7; unclear D gene. The CDR3 sequence: CASSLTRQREQYF. The CDR3 nucleotides read TGTGCCAGCAGCTTAACAAGGCAGCGCGAGCAGTACTTC.